These 20 T cell receptor beta chains were all obtained from the same sample, sequenced in a study of T cells in Graves' hyperthyroidism and ophthalmopathy. Amplification yielded TCR beta CDR3 regions, with RNA transcripts as the source. The HTBI primer set drove a first-round RT-PCR of the TCR CDR3. TCRdb fed the multiplex PCR reads into MiXCR, producing one record per CDR3 protein. The sample includes about 290,000 distinct CDR3 sequences, about 14% of them seen just once. Material: blood. All receptors come from a woman aged 30 to 39 with Graves' hyperthyroidism that later progressed to Graves' ophthalmopathy.

The chain is built from TRBV2 and TRBJ1-1; weak D call: TRBD1 (5 bases). Per the germline V gene, CDR1 is SNHLY and CDR2 is FYNNEI. Trimming left V 6 bases short and J 1 base short, with 9 bases between. The CDR3 has 13 residues. CDR3 region: CASRPQGNTEAFF. CDR3 coding DNA: TGTGCCAGCAGACCCCAGGGGAACACTGAAGCTTTCTTT. The full variable domain, with the rest looked up from reference TRBV2 and TRBJ1-1, is EPEVTQTPSHQVTQMGQEVILRCVPISNHLYFYWYRQILGQKVEFLVSFYNNEISEKSEIFDDQFSVERPDGSNFTLKIRSTKLEDSAMYFCASRPQGNTEAFFGQGTRLTVV.

There are a few counts of this clonotype. This chain links TRBV2 with TRBJ2-3, with 7 bases aligning to TRBD1. The CDR3 is 14 amino acids. The junction had 5 bases not matched to a gene; V was cut back by 8 bases and J by 0 bases. Germline V gene sequence: CDR1 SNHLY, CDR2 FYNNEI. The CDR3 region has the DNA TGTGCCAGCGCCCAGGGGGTGAGCACAGATACGCAGTATTTT. It yields the protein CASAQGVSTDTQYF.

The sample holds many counts of this clonotype. The genes are TRBV29-1 and TRBJ2-1, with a possible D match to TRBD2 (6 bases). Germline V gene lookup returns CDR1 SQVTM and CDR2 ANQGSEA. Trimming cost V 7 bases and J 1 base, with 14 bases left between them. The CDR3 has 14 residues. In DNA, the CDR3 is TGCAGCGCTAAGGGGCGGGAATCCTACAATGAGCAGTTCTTC. The encoded protein is CSAKGRESYNEQFF.

The table lists this clonotype with many counts. V usage is TRBV7-9 and J usage is TRBJ2-4, with TRBD2 matching over 7 bases. The CDR3 consists of 17 residues. Trimming cost V 0 bases and J 3 bases; bases outside gene matches: 8. Germline loops: CDR1 SEHNR, CDR2 FQNEAQ (reference sequence). In DNA form, the CDR3 reads TGTGCCAGCAGCTTAGCGCCTGCGGGAGTTGACAAAAACATTCAGTACTTC. It yields the protein CASSLAPAGVDKNIQYF.

The chain links TRBV12-3 or TRBV12-4 to TRBJ1-6, with 8 bases that match TRBD1. V lost 3 bases to trimming and J lost 8 bases; unmatched junction nucleotides: 9. The CDR3 runs 16 residues. CDR3 in amino acids: CASSFLGTGPYSPLHF. In DNA form, the CDR3 reads TGTGCCAGCAGTTTTCTTGGGACAGGCCCTTATTCACCCCTCCACTTT.

There are many counts of this clonotype. This sequence joins TRBV6-2 or TRBV6-3 and TRBJ2-1, with 11 bases aligning to TRBD2. The CDR3 runs to 16 residues. CDR1 is MNHEY and CDR2 is SVGEGT in the germline V gene. J gave up 7 bases and V 6 bases, and 11 bases lay outside the gene matches. The CDR3 DNA follows: TGTGCCAGCAGACCCCTACTAGCGGGAGATTGGAATGAGCAGTTCTTC. It translates to CASRPLLAGDWNEQFF.

This clonotype was counted at least ten times. The DNA for the CDR3 is TGTGCCAGCAGCCCGGGGTTCCCAGAGCAGTACTTC. This translates into CASSPGFPEQYF. This chain connects TRBV6-1 to TRBJ2-7, with TRBD2 as a possible D gene (5 bases). This CDR3 comprises 12 residues. Germline V lookup: CDR1 MNHNS, CDR2 SASEGT. Trimming stripped 6 bases from V and 7 bases from J, with 13 bases between.

This clonotype was counted ten times or more. The chain combines TRBV18 with TRBJ1-1; 7 bases map to TRBD1. This CDR3 comprises 15 residues. V lost 0 bases to trimming and J lost 1 base; unmatched junction nucleotides: 2. Germline CDR1 is KGHSH and CDR2 is LQKENI. The CDR3 DNA sequence: TGTGCCAGCTCACCACCGGGACAGCAGAACACTGAAGCTTTCTTT. Translation: CASSPPGQQNTEAFF.

This chain links TRBV12-5 with TRBJ1-3, with D uncertain. This CDR3 has 16 residues. Germline values: CDR1 LGHNT, CDR2 FRNRAP. The V end was cut by 0 bases, the J end by 3 bases, with 12 bases between. The CDR3 region has the DNA TGTGCTAGTGGTTTGGTAGGCAGTGGCTTTGGAAACACCATATATTTT. Protein sequence: CASGLVGSGFGNTIYF.

Many counts were recorded for this clonotype. The V and J genes are TRBV7-9 and TRBJ2-7; 7 bases agree with TRBD1. This CDR3 region has 13 residues. Germline CDR1 reads SEHNR; CDR2 reads FQNEAQ (reference sequence). V dropped 5 bases and J dropped 3; count of bases not matched to a gene: 4. CDR3 amino acids: CASSGQDLYEQYF. CDR3 DNA: TGTGCCAGCAGCGGACAGGACCTCTACGAGCAGTACTTC.

This clonotype came up many times. The chain is built from TRBV7-9 and TRBJ2-2; a weak D match, TRBD1 (5 bases). Germline CDR1 reads SEHNR; CDR2 reads FQNEAQ (reference sequence). The V end lost 6 bases, the J end lost 8 bases, and 13 bases lay between the germline ends. The CDR3 covers 13 residues. CDR3 in amino acids: CASRPQGSGELFF. Written as DNA, the CDR3 is TGTGCCAGCAGGCCTCAGGGTTCGGGGGAGCTGTTTTTT. Drawing the rest from reference TRBV7-9 and TRBJ2-2, the complete variable domain is DTGVSQNPRHKITKRGQNVTFRCDPISEHNRLYWYRQTLGQGPEFLTYFQNEAQLEKSRLLSDRFSAERPKGSFSTLEIQRTEQGDSAMYLCASRPQGSGELFFGEGSRLTVL.

This clonotype was detected many times. This chain links TRBV28 with TRBJ2-7, with D perhaps matching TRBD2 (5 bases). Trimming removed 6 bases from V and 6 bases from J, with 12 bases in between. The CDR3 is 12 residues long. Germline assignment: CDR1 MDHEN and CDR2 SYDVKM. The CDR3 is CASSLLRGEQYF. In DNA, the CDR3 is TGTGCCAGCAGCTTGCTACGGGGCGAGCAGTACTTC.

The table lists this clonotype with a few counts. The chain joins TRBV28 to TRBJ2-1; perhaps TRBD2 as D (6 bases). The length of the CDR3 is 14 residues. CDR1 and CDR2 (germline): MDHEN, SYDVKM. The V gene lost 1 base and the J gene lost 8 bases, with 12 bases spanning the gap. CDR3 DNA: TGTGCCAGCAGTTTATTATACGGGGGAGATGAGCAGTTCTTC. Translation: CASSLLYGGDEQFF.

Points on this clonotype: The junction does not match germline at one end; this may be a read error. The rearrangement links TRBV5-1 to TRBJ2-1; D is perhaps TRBD1 or TRBD2 (6 bases each). This CDR3 contains 15 residues. The germline V gene has CDR1 SGHRS and CDR2 YFSETQ. CDR3 sequence: CASSLVGGPYNEQSF. CDR3 sequence (DNA): TGCGCCAGCAGCTTGGTCGGGGGCCCCTACAATGAGCAGTCCTTC.

This chain links TRBV7-6 with TRBJ2-7, with a weak D call TRBD2 (7 bases). There are 15 residues in the CDR3. The germline V gene encodes CDR1 SGHVS and CDR2 FNYEAQ. V lost 7 bases to trimming and J lost 3 bases, with 19 bases between them. CDR3 protein: CASNLGGGKVYEQYF. CDR3 nucleotide sequence: TGTGCCAGCAACTTGGGAGGGGGTAAAGTCTACGAGCAGTACTTC.

The sample holds a few counts of this clonotype. The chain combines TRBV7-6 with TRBJ1-2; the D is unclear. The germline gives CDR1 SGHVS, CDR2 FNYEAQ. V was clipped by 1 base and J by 3 bases, with 15 bases between them. This CDR3 spans 16 amino acids. The CDR3 loop is CASSLEATGPDYGYTF. CDR3 nucleotides: TGTGCCAGCAGCTTAGAGGCCACCGGGCCGGACTATGGCTACACCTTC.

In the case of this clonotype: This may come from a read error, since a much larger clone is one base off. This chain links TRBV20-1 with TRBJ2-1; 9 nucleotides line up with TRBD2. The CDR3 spans 17 residues. The germline gives CDR1 DFQATT, CDR2 SNEGSKA (reference sequence). V was clipped by 5 bases and J by 5 bases; unmatched bases: 16. The CDR3: CSAQASGIREINNEQFF. Here the CDR3 DNA reads TGCAGTGCTCAGGCTAGCGGGATTAGGGAGATAAACAATGAGCAGTTCTTC.

The CDR3 DNA is TGTGCCAGCAGTTCTGCTAGCGTCCCCGGGGAGCTGTTTTTT. It encodes CASSSASVPGELFF. The rearrangement links TRBV12-3 or TRBV12-4 to TRBJ2-2, with TRBD2 as a possible D gene (6 bases). This CDR3 has 14 residues. Trimming shortened V by 4 bases and J by 6 bases, and 12 bases separated the two germline ends.

Many counts were recorded for this clonotype. This chain joins TRBV6-1 and TRBJ1-6; D is unclear. V was trimmed by 5 bases and J by 10 bases, leaving 27 bases between them. The CDR3 has 18 residues. The germline V gene encodes CDR1 MNHNS and CDR2 SASEGT. CDR3: CASSNLDAVRWGESPLHF. For the CDR3, the DNA is TGTGCCAGCAGTAACCTGGACGCAGTAAGGTGGGGTGAATCACCCCTCCACTTT.

This clonotype was picked up many times. The chain combines TRBV11-1 with TRBJ2-1, with 7 bases aligning to TRBD1. In germline, CDR1 is SGHAT, CDR2 FQDESV (reference sequence). CDR3 length equals 15 residues. V shed 7 bases, J shed 9 bases, and the junction held 15 bases outside the gene matches. CDR3 residues: CASTPYRGPFGEQFF. In DNA form, the CDR3 reads TGTGCCAGCACCCCTTACAGGGGCCCCTTCGGTGAGCAGTTCTTC.